This TCR beta chain was obtained from a study of beta chain features in type 1 diabetes. Study-wide context: Examination of sorted cells across all samples involved approximately 100,000,000 cells.

Study results and limitations: cDNA-based reads could over-represent cells with high TCR expression. Junctions at VDJ sites from type 1 diabetes patients had fewer insertions and more deletions. Moderate yet significant TCRB CDR3 shortening was seen in Type 1 diabetes patients in all four CD4+ subsets.

Expressed TCRB transcripts were sequenced, since all the RNA that had been isolated was reverse transcribed. The repertoire was sequenced with immunoSEQ multiplex PCR; TCRdb's copy has only in-frame clones and lacks some. The sample shows a few hundred thousand clones, 8.5% to 10% of them seen only once. The table lists this clone with a few counts. Its antigen is as yet unknown. Central memory, naive, regulatory and stem cell-like memory CD4+ cells were sorted by CD45RO/CCR7/CD25/CD127/CD95/CD27. Germline CDR1 SGHNT, CDR2 YYREEE (reference sequence). CDR3 size: 15 residues. Sequenced material: central memory CD4+ T cells from blood. The chain links TRBV5-4 to TRBJ2-5; 8 bases agree with TRBD1. The J call is in doubt because the DNA end fits TRBJ2-7 better. The clonotype was recovered from a man aged 25-45 years with type 1 diabetes. CDR3 amino acids: CASSQGQGIAYEQYF. DNA of the CDR3: TGTGCCAGCAGCCAAGGACAGGGTATAGCCTACGAGCAGTACTTC.